The 2 T cell receptor beta chains in this list originate from one sample, sequenced in a study of regulatory T cells in long-lasting Graves disease. Time point given: newly diagnosed GD, antithyroid drugs for less than 3 months. The TCR library used RNA extracted from PBMCs. For TCR beta, libraries came from iRepertoire HTBI primers and Arm-PCR of CDR3 regions. TCRdb analysed the multiplex PCR reads with MiXCR anew, one entry per CDR3 protein. The data show 410,000 or so distinct CDR3 sequences, with under 15% seen just once and 16% held by the top ten. A further study also used this sample, focusing on T cells in Graves' hyperthyroidism and ophthalmopathy.

The specimen was peripheral blood mononuclear cells (PBMCs), collected at new diagnosis, from a patient treated with antithyroid drugs. Receptor source: a woman in her 30s with Graves disease.

This chain connects TRBV27 to TRBJ2-1, with a possible D match to TRBD2 (5 bases). Trimming took off 2 bases at V and 0 bases at J, with 11 bases between the two ends. The germline V gene has CDR1 MNHEY and CDR2 SMNVEV (reference sequence). CDR3 size: 16 residues. CDR3 bases: TGTGCCAGCAGTTTAGGTGTAGCGTACTCCTACAATGAGCAGTTCTTC. Translation gives CASSLGVAYSYNEQFF.

This clonotype was seen many times. The CDR3 DNA reads TGTGCCAGCAACGGATACAATGAGCAGTTCTTC. Its protein is CASNGYNEQFF. The chain has TRBV2 and TRBJ2-1; no definite D call. Germline CDR1 and CDR2: SNHLY and FYNNEI. The CDR3 contains 11 residues. V lost 7 bases, J lost 4 bases, and 5 bases lay in between.